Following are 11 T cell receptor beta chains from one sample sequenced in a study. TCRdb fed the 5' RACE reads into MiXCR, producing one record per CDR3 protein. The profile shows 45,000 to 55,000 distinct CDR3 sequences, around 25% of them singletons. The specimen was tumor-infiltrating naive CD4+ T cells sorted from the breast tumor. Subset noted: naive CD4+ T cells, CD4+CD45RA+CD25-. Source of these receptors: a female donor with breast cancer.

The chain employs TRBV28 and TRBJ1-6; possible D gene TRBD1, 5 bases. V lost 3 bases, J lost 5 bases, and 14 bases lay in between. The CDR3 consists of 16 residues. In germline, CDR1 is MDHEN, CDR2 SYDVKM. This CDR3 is CASSFRAAGNNSPLHF. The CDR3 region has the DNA TGTGCCAGCAGTTTTCGGGCCGCAGGGAATAATTCACCCCTCCACTTT.

CDR3 amino acids: CSASVAETSGEEIGELFF. The CDR3 region has the DNA TGCAGCGCCAGCGTGGCGGAGACTAGCGGAGAGGAGATTGGGGAGCTGTTTTTT. The chain carries TRBV29-1 and TRBJ2-2; the match to TRBD2 covers 9 bases. Germline-derived CDR1 and CDR2 are SQVTM and ANQGSEA. V lost 7 bases to trimming and J lost 8 bases; unmatched junction nucleotides: 23. The CDR3 spans 18 residues.

For the CDR3, the DNA is TGTGCCAGCAGCTTAGCAGGGGCCCGCGGGGAGACCCAGTACTTC. Its protein product is CASSLAGARGETQYF. The chain joins TRBV11-2 to TRBJ2-5, with a possible D match to TRBD1 (6 bases). Germline V gene data show CDR1 as SGHAT and CDR2 as FQNNGV. There are 15 residues in the CDR3. Trimming stripped 1 base from V and 5 bases from J, with 14 bases between. The full variable domain, completed using reference TRBV11-2 and TRBJ2-5, is EAGVAQSPRYKIIEKRQSVAFWCNPISGHATLYWYQQILGQGPKLLIQFQNNGVVDDSQLPKDRFSAERLKGVDSTLKIQPAKLEDSAVYLCASSLAGARGETQYFGPGTRLLVL.

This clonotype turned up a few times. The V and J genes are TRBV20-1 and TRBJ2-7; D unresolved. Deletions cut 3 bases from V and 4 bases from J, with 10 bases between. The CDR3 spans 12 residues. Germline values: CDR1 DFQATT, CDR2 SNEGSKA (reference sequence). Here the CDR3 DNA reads TGCAGTGCTAGCGTCCAGGATTACGAGCAGTACTTC. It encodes CSASVQDYEQYF.

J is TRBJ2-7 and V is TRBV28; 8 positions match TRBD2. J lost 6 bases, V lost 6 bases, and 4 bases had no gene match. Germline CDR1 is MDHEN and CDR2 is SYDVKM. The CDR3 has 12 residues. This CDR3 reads CASRASGREQYF. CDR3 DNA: TGTGCCAGCAGAGCTAGCGGGCGCGAGCAGTACTTC. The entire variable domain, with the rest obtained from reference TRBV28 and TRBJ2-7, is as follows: DVKVTQSSRYLVKRTGEKVFLECVQDMDHENMFWYRQDPGLGLRLIYFSYDVKMKEKGDIPEGYSVSREKKERFSLILESASTNQTSMYLCASRASGREQYFGPGTRLTVT.

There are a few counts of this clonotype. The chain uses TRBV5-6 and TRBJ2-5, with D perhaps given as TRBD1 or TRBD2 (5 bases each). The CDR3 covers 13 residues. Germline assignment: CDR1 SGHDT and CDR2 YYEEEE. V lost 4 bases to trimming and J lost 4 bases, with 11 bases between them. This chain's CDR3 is CASSVGRSETQYF. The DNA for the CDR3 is TGTGCCAGCAGCGTGGGACGGTCAGAGACCCAGTACTTC.

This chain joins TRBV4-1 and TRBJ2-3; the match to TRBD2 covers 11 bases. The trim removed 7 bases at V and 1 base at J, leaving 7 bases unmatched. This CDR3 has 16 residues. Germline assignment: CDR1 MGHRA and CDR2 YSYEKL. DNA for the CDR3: TGCGCCAGCACCCCAACGACTAGCGGGGGCACAGATACGCAGTATTTT. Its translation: CASTPTTSGGTDTQYF.

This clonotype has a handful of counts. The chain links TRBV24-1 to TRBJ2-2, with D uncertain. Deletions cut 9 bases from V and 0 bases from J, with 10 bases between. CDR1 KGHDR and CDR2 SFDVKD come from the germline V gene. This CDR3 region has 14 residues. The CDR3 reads CATGSRTNTGELFF. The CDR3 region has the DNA TGTGCCACCGGATCCCGTACGAACACCGGGGAGCTGTTTTTT.

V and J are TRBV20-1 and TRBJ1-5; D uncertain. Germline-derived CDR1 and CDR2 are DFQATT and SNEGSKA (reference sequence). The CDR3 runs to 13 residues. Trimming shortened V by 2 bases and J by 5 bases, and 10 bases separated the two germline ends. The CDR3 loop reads CSARTGWDQPQHF. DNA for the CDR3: TGCAGTGCTAGAACGGGATGGGATCAGCCCCAGCATTTT.

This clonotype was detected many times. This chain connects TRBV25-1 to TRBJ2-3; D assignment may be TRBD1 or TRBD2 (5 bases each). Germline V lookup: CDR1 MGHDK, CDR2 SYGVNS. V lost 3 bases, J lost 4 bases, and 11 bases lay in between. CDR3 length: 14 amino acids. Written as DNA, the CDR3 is TGTGCCAGCAGTGATAGATGGGGGTCAGATACGCAGTATTTT. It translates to CASSDRWGSDTQYF.

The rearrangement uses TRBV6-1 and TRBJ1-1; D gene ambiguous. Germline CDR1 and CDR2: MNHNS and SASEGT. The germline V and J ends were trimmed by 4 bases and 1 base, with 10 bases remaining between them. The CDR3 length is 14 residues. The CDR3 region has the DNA TGTGCCAGCAGTGTAAGGCAGAGGAACACTGAAGCTTTCTTT. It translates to CASSVRQRNTEAFF.